This TCR beta chain was sequenced during a study of cytomegalovirus exposure and HLA in healthy donors. CDR1 is GTSNPN and CDR2 is SVGIG in the germline V gene (reference sequence). The CDR3 has 15 residues. PCR amplification relied on 60 Vbeta primers (plus 13 Jbeta primers). Method: immunoSEQ multiplex PCR; TCRdb's copy keeps in-frame clones and lacks some. The sample has about 110,000 clones, around 75% seen once; the top ten hold 2.5% to 3%. In regard to this clone: One end of the junction fails to match germline, which may point to a read error.

Sequencing was performed on PBMCs. The rearrangement uses TRBV30 and TRBJ1-5; tentatively, D is TRBD1 (5 bases). This receptor was taken from a male donor in good health and CMV-seropositive. The CDR3 sequence is CAWSVGQPNNQPQNF. CDR3 in DNA: TGTGCCTGGAGTGTGGGGCAGCCTAACAATCAGCCCCAGAATTTT. Full variable domain (rest looked up from reference TRBV30 and TRBJ1-5): SQTIHQWPATLVQPVGSPLSLECTVEGTSNPNLYWYRQAAGRGLQLLFYSVGIGQISSEVPQNLSASRPQDRQFILSSKKLLLSDSGFYLCAWSVGQPNNQPQNFGDGTRLSIL.